This is a list of T cell receptor beta chains from one sample in a study of T-cell reconstitution after alpha-beta-depleted transplantation in children. TCRdb called the PCR reads again in MiXCR, with one record for every CDR3 protein. The table shows 500,000 to 600,000 distinct CDR3 sequences, with roughly 27% occurring only once. This specimen consisted of PBMCs, obtained before TCRalphabeta/CD19-depleted stem cell transplant. Receptors originate from a boy under two years old with Wiskott-Aldrich syndrome, due to receive a stem cell transplant. Each CDR3 is given with its conserved first and last residue. A D gene is named only where the DNA matches it firmly. Rows may omit the clone size; those that give it use once, few, many or a size class.

TRBJ2-2 TRBV18 . . TGTGCCAGCTCACCCCAGGCAGGGTCGAACACCGGGGAGCTGTTTTTT CASSPQAGSNTGELFF
TRBJ2-7 TRBV20-1 . . TGCAGTGCTAGGGGCCGGGGTTCCTACGAGCAGTACTTC CSARGRGSYEQYF
TRBJ1-5 TRBV5-6 few . TGTGCCAGCAGCTGGGGACCTGGCAATCAGCCCCAGCATTTT CASSWGPGNQPQHF
TRBJ2-1 TRBV5-1 . . TGCGCCAGCAGCTTAAGGACCCCGAAATACAATGAGCAGTTCTTC CASSLRTPKYNEQFF
TRBJ2-1 TRBV3-1 few TRBD2 TGTGCCAGCAGTCTATTTAGCGGGAGCGAGGGTGAGCAGTTCTTC CASSLFSGSEGEQFF
TRBJ2-2 TRBV28 . TRBD2 TGTGCCAGCAGTTTATGGGCTAGCGGGAAGGCCGGGGAGCTGTTTTTT CASSLWASGKAGELFF
TRBJ1-4 TRBV5-6 . . TGTGCCAGCAGCTTGCCGGGGCAAGAGAATCAAAAACTGTTTTTT CASSLPGQENQKLFF
TRBJ2-7 TRBV4-2 few TRBD2 TGTGCCAGCAGCCAAGTGCCGGGACTAGCGGGAGTATCGTACGAGCAGTACTTC CASSQVPGLAGVSYEQYF
TRBJ1-4 TRBV5-1 . . TGCGCCAGCAGCTTGGCCGGCCCCGCAACTAATGAAAAACTGTTTTTT CASSLAGPATNEKLFF
TRBJ1-3 TRBV6-5 few . TGTGCCAGCAGTTACGAGGGGGCTGGAAACACCATATATTTT CASSYEGAGNTIYF
TRBJ2-7 TRBV29-1 . TRBD2 TGCAGCGCCCGTAAAGCGGGAAAACACTCCTACGAGCAGTACTTC CSARKAGKHSYEQYF
TRBJ2-3 TRBV5-1 . TRBD2 TGCGCCAGCAGCCTTAGGGCCGGGACTAGCTACACAGATACGCAGTATTTT CASSLRAGTSYTDTQYF
TRBJ1-6 TRBV20-1 few . TGCAGTGCTAGAAGAGTGAGGGAATCACCCCTCCACTTT CSARRVRESPLHF
TRBJ1-2 TRBV29-1 few . TGCAGCGTTCAAGGGGTAGACGGCTACACCTTC CSVQGVDGYTF
TRBJ1-1 TRBV5-1 . . TGCGCCGGGCGGGTTACGGAGAACACTGAAGCTTTCTTT CAGRVTENTEAFF
TRBJ2-7 TRBV5-1 many . TGCGCCAGCAGCTTGGGGAGCGTCTCCTACGAGCAGTACTTC CASSLGSVSYEQYF
TRBJ2-7 TRBV15 few . TGTGCCACCAGCAGAGGACAGGCGGGACACGAGCAGTACTTC CATSRGQAGHEQYF
TRBJ2-5 TRBV3-1 . . TGTGCCAGCAGCCGAGGACTCGACACCGGGACCCAGTACTTC CASSRGLDTGTQYF
TRBJ1-1 TRBV18 few . TGTGCCAGCTCCCCGGGGGGCCCCATGAACACTGAAGCTTTCTTT CASSPGGPMNTEAFF
TRBJ2-2 TRBV28 . . TGTGCCAGCATCTCCGAGAACACCGGGGAGCTGTTTTTT CASISENTGELFF
TRBJ2-7 TRBV2 . . TGTGCCAGCAGTGAGGAAGGAAGGCTCTCCGAGCAGTACTTC CASSEEGRLSEQYF
TRBJ1-3 TRBV20-1 few . TGCAGTGCTAGATCAGTCTACTCTGGAAACACCATATATTTT CSARSVYSGNTIYF
TRBJ2-1 TRBV12-3/TRBV12-4 . . TGTGCCAGCTCGGAGGGGTTCGGATCCTACAATGAGCAGTTCTTC CASSEGFGSYNEQFF
TRBJ2-5 TRBV24-1 few . TGTGCCACCAGTGATTTAGCTGAGACCCAGTACTTC CATSDLAETQYF
TRBJ2-1 TRBV5-4 . TRBD2 TGTGCCAGCAGTCTCATGACCGGGACTAGGGCCAATGAGCAGTTCTTC CASSLMTGTRANEQFF
TRBJ1-1 TRBV5-1 once TRBD1 TGCGCCAGCAGCCCGCGACAGGGGAGGCAGGTGGGCACTGAAGCTTTCTTT CASSPRQGRQVGTEAFF
TRBJ2-2 TRBV5-1 . . TGCGCCAGCAGCTTGGCAGGGGATAGTTTGGACACCGGGGAGCTGTTTTTT CASSLAGDSLDTGELFF